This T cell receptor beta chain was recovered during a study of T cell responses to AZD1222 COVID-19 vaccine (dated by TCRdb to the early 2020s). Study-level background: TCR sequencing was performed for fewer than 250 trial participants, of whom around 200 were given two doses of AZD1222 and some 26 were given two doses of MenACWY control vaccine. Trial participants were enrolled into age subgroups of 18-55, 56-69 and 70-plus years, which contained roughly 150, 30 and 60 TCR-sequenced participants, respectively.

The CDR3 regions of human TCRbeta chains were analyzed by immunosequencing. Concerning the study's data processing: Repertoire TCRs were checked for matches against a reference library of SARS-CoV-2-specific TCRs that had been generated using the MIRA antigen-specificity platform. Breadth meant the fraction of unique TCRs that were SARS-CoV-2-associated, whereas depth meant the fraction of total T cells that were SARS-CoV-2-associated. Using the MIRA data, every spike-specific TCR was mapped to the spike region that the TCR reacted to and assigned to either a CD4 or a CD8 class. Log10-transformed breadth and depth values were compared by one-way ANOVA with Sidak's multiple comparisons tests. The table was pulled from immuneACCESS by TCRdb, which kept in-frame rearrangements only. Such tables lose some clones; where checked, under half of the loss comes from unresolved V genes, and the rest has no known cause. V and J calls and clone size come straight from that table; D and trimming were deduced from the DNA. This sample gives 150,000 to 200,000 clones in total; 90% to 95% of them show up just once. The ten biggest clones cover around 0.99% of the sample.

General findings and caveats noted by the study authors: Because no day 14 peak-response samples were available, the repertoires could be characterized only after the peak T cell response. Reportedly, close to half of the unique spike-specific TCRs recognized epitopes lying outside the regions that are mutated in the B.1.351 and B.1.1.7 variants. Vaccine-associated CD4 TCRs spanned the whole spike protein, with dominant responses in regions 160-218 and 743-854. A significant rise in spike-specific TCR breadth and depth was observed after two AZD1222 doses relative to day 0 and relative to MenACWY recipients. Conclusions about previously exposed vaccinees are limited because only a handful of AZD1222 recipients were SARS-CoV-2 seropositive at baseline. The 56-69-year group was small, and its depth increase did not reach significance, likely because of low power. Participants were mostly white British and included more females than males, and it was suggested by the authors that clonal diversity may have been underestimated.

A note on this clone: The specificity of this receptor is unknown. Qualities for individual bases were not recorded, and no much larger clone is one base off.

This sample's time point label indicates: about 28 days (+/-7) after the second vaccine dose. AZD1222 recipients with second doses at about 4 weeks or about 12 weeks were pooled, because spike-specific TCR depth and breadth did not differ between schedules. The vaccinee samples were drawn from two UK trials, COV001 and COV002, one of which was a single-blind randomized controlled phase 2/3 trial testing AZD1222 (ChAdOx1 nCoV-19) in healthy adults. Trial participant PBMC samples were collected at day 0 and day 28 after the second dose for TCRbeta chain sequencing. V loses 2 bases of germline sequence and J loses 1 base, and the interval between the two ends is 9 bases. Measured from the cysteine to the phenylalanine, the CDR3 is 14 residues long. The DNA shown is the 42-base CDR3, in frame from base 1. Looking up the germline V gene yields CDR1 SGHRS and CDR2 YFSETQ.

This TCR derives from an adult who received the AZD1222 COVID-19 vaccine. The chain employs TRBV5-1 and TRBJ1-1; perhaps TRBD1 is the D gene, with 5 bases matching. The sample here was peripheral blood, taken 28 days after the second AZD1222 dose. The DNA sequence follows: TGCGCCAGCAGCTTTTTGGGGCCGAACACTGAAGCTTTCTTT. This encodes CASSFLGPNTEAFF.